A single sample is the source of the 15 T cell receptor beta chains below, sequenced in a study of beta chain bispecific antibodies for T cell cancers (dated by TCRdb to the early 2020s). Points the paper makes about the study in general: Every sequenced sample contained a mix of leukemia cell line cells and normal T cells, and most targeted TRBV signal came from the leukemia cells rather than from the normal T cells. Relative to anti-CD19, anti-TRBV12 exposure cut the share of total TRBV signal from TRBV12-3 by around 99%, while TRBV12-4 dropped by 36.5%, which was not significant.

Their target antigens are unknown. The sample's treatment or condition label is to be understood as: alpha-V12: anti-TRBV12 scFv linked to anti-CD3 scFv. For 2 to 4 days, T cells were expanded from blood mononuclear cells using either the anti-CD3 antibody OKT3 or CD3/CD28 Dynabeads. The method was 5' RACE. The sequencer listed for this sample is Illumina MiSeq. TCRdb reprocessed the public reads (quality trimming at Q25 with fastp, clone calling with MiXCR) and kept in-frame beta chains. All rows with the same CDR3 protein become a single entry with the most common DNA and genes. This sample is represented by about 20,000 distinct CDR3 sequences; approximately 2.2% of them were singletons. The ten largest clones capture roughly 5.1% of the sample. The input for sequencing was healthy donor T cells cultured with leukemia cells, taken from a culture containing a bispecific antibody targeting TCR Vbeta12. These receptor sequences come from a human donor in good health. Some clones in this sample may be carry-over from other donors' samples.

This clonotype was seen at least ten times. This chain joins TRBV27 and TRBJ2-7; D is ambiguous. Germline V gives CDR1 MNHEY, CDR2 SMNVEV (reference sequence). V was trimmed by 5 bases and J by 9 bases, leaving 35 bases between them. The CDR3 spans 19 residues. The CDR3 DNA reads as TGTGCCAGCAGTCCGCGAGGTGGACGATCTTCCCTAGGTTTTGACGGGCAGTACTTC. Its translation is CASSPRGGRSSLGFDGQYF.

This clonotype was picked up many times. The V call is TRBV10-3, the J call TRBJ1-1; D possibly corresponds to TRBD1 (5 bases). The CDR3 sequence is 14 residues long. Germline assignment: CDR1 ENHRY and CDR2 SYGVKD. V was trimmed by 3 bases and J by 8 bases, leaving 16 bases between them. CDR3 in DNA: TGTGCCATCAGTGAAGTAGGGCAGGGTCGCGAAGCTTTCTTT. It encodes CAISEVGQGREAFF.

This clonotype was seen ten or more times. The chain recombines TRBV27 with TRBJ2-7; D is unresolved. The CDR3 has 13 residues. Germline CDR1 MNHEY, CDR2 SMNVEV (reference sequence). Trimming removed 2 bases from V and 0 bases from J, with 5 bases in between. CDR3 sequence: CASSLAASYEQYF. The CDR3 DNA reads as TGTGCCAGCAGTTTAGCAGCCTCCTACGAGCAGTACTTC.

This clonotype appeared many times. The chain couples TRBV4-2 to TRBJ1-2, with 8 bases aligning to TRBD1. The CDR3 totals 14 residues. The V gene end was trimmed by 2 bases and the J gene end by 8 bases; junction bases not matched to a gene: 7. Germline CDR1 reads LGHNA; CDR2 reads YNFKEQ. The CDR3 nucleotides are TGTGCCAGCAGCCAATTGACAGGGGTAGGCGGCTACACCTTC. Amino acid sequence: CASSQLTGVGGYTF.

This clonotype is judged medium-sized (0.01 to 0.1%). V usage is TRBV5-1 and J usage is TRBJ2-1; D gene uncertain. The V gene lost 3 bases and the J gene lost 5 bases, with 9 bases spanning the gap. Germline CDR1 is SGHRS and CDR2 is YFSETQ. The CDR3 consists of 13 residues. CDR3 region: CASSSHKDNEQFF. CDR3 sequence (DNA): TGCGCCAGCAGCTCCCACAAAGACAATGAGCAGTTCTTC.

The sample holds many counts of this clonotype. The chain uses TRBV11-2 and TRBJ1-3; no firm D call. Germline V gene data show CDR1 as SGHAT and CDR2 as FQNNGV. V was shortened by 2 bases and J by 0 bases, with 11 bases between the two germline ends. The CDR3 length is 16 residues. CDR3 protein: CASSLWLGTSGNTIYF. The CDR3 DNA is TGTGCCAGCAGCTTATGGTTGGGAACCTCTGGAAACACCATATATTTT.

In this sample, this clonotype is medium-sized. This rearrangement joins TRBV27 to TRBJ2-7; D remains unclear. Germline CDR1 is MNHEY and CDR2 is SMNVEV (reference sequence). This CDR3 has 13 amino acids. V shed 0 bases and J shed 7 bases, with 10 bases lying between them. The CDR3 bases are TGTGCCAGCAGTTTATCGCCTGCAGATGAGCAGTACTTC. As protein: CASSLSPADEQYF.

This clonotype was seen ten or more times. V and J are TRBV18 and TRBJ2-7; 7 nucleotides align to TRBD1. Germline trimming cut 5 bases from V and 3 bases from J; bases unmatched to any gene: 10. The CDR3 is made up of 15 amino acids. CDR1 and CDR2 from the germline V gene are KGHSH and LQKENI. The CDR3 here is CASSTRTGMNYEQYF. CDR3 in DNA: TGTGCCAGCTCAACCAGGACAGGCATGAACTACGAGCAGTACTTC.

This clonotype was seen a few times. The V and J genes are TRBV9 and TRBJ2-2; 10 bases fit TRBD1. The CDR3 totals 15 residues. Germline CDR1 is SGDLS and CDR2 is YYNGEE. V lost 3 bases, J lost 7 bases, and 6 bases stayed unmatched. This CDR3 reads CASSDGTGVSGELFF. The CDR3 DNA reads as TGTGCCAGCAGCGATGGGACAGGGGTGAGCGGGGAGCTGTTTTTT.

This clonotype was seen ten or more times. A junction boundary mismatches the germline segment, possibly from a read error. The V and J genes are TRBV5-1 and TRBJ2-7, with D perhaps matching TRBD2 (7 bases). There are 14 residues in the CDR3. Germline-derived CDR1 and CDR2 are SGHRS and YFSETQ. CDR3 sequence: CASSGSGGSNEQYF. The DNA for the CDR3 is TGCGCCAGCAGCGGATCGGGGGGCTCCAACGAGCAGTACTTC.

This clonotype was seen only a few times. V usage is TRBV9 and J usage is TRBJ2-3; 7 bases match TRBD2. J gave up 5 bases and V 7 bases, and 7 bases lay outside the gene matches. Germline V lookup: CDR1 SGDLS, CDR2 YYNGEE. The CDR3 length is 13 residues. The CDR3 reads CASSGPSGDTQYF. CDR3 DNA sequence: TGTGCCAGCTCCGGTCCTAGCGGAGATACGCAGTATTTT. The whole variable domain, remainder taken from reference TRBV9 and TRBJ2-3, is DSGVTQTPKHLITATGQRVTLRCSPRSGDLSVYWYQQSLDQGLQFLIQYYNGEERAKGNILERFSAQQFPDLHSELNLSSLELGDSALYFCASSGPSGDTQYFGPGTRLTVL.

This clonotype was observed at least ten times. The genes are TRBV14 and TRBJ1-2, with D hard to call. Germline V gene data show CDR1 as SGHDN and CDR2 as FVKESK. The CDR3 has 13 amino acids. The V and J ends lost 4 bases and 5 bases respectively, with 11 bases between them. The CDR3: CASSPQDRYGYTF. The CDR3 bases are TGTGCCAGCAGCCCTCAGGACCGTTATGGCTACACCTTC.

This clonotype was observed at least ten times. The rearrangement uses TRBV5-1 and TRBJ2-3, with 7 bases fitting TRBD1. Germline assignment: CDR1 SGHRS and CDR2 YFSETQ. The V and J ends lost 0 bases and 3 bases, in that order; junction bases with no gene match: 4. This CDR3 region has 15 residues. CDR3 nucleotides: TGCGCCAGCAGCTTGGAACAGGGGTCAACAGATACGCAGTATTTT. It codes for CASSLEQGSTDTQYF.

This clonotype has at least ten counts. The rearrangement uses TRBV5-5 and TRBJ2-5; D may be TRBD1 (5 bases). Trimming pared 0 bases from V and 3 bases from J, leaving 9 bases between. CDR1 and CDR2 from the germline V gene are SGHKS and YYEKEE (reference sequence). CDR3 size: 14 residues. The CDR3 DNA follows: TGTGCCAGCAGCTTGGGACAGTCGGAAGAGACCCAGTACTTC. Encoded protein: CASSLGQSEETQYF.

This clonotype has a count of ten or more. This sequence joins TRBV7-9 and TRBJ2-1; 8 positions agree with TRBD1. V was pared by 4 bases and J by 1 base, with 3 bases of the junction left unmatched. The CDR3 is 15 amino acids. The germline gives CDR1 SEHNR, CDR2 FQNEAQ (reference sequence). CDR3 amino acids: CASSSDRDSYNEQFF. DNA for the CDR3: TGTGCCAGCAGCTCGGACAGGGATTCCTACAATGAGCAGTTCTTC.